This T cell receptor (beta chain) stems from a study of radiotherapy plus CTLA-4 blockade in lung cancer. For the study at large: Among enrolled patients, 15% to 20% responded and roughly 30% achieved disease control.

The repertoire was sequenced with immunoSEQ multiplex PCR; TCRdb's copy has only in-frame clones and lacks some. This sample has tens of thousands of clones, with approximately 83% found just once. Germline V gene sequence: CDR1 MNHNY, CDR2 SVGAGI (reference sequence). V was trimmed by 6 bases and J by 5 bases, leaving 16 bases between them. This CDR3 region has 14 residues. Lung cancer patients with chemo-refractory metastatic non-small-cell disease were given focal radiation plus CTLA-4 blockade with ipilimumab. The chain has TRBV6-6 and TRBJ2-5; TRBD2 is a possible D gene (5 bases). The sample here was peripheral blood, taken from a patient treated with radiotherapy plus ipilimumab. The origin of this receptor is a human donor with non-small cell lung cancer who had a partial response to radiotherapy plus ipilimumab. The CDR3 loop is CASRGSPGSETQYF. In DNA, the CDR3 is TGTGCCAGCAGGGGCAGCCCGGGGAGTGAGACCCAGTACTTC.